These T cell receptor beta chains were read from a single sample in a study of cytomegalovirus exposure and HLA in healthy donors. Generated by immunoSEQ multiplex PCR, the TCRdb table keeps only in-frame clones and is missing some. The top ten hold about 1.5% of the sample, which has around 250,000 clones, around 90% seen once. Sequences were obtained from PBMCs. Source of these receptors: a girl aged 2 to 9 in good health and CMV-seronegative. CDR3s include the opening cysteine and the closing phenylalanine or tryptophan. Each record gives: D gene, J gene, V gene, clone size, CDR3 DNA, CDR3 protein. The D gene is left open where the match is weak. Expanded clones get a size class; other rows say once, few or many, or leave the size out.

. | TRBJ1-2 | TRBV7-9 | . | TGTGCCAGCAGCTCCCCAGCAGGGGCAAACTATGGCTACACCTTC | CASSSPAGANYGYTF
TRBD1 | TRBJ1-2 | TRBV7-9 | . | TGTTCCAGCAGCCGCTCCGGGACAGGGGGCTGGTATGGCTACACCTTC | CSSSRSGTGGWYGYTF
. | TRBJ1-1 | TRBV2 | . | TGTGCCAGCAGTGAGACAACAGGCGCCAACACTGAAGCTTTCTTT | CASSETTGANTEAFF
. | TRBJ1-2 | TRBV7-6 | once | TGTGCCAGCAGCTTAGGTCTAGGGGCGAGCTATGGCTACACCTTC | CASSLGLGASYGYTF
. | TRBJ1-5 | TRBV6-6 | once | TGTGCCAGCAGTTACGCTGGAGCTAATCAGCCCCAGCATTTT | CASSYAGANQPQHF
TRBD2 | TRBJ2-5 | TRBV7-6 | once | TGTGCCAGCAGCGAAGGGACTATTCAAGAGACCCAGTACTTC | CASSEGTIQETQYF
. | TRBJ1-2 | TRBV5-6 | few | TGTGCCAGCAGCTTCTACAGGGCCTATGGCTACACCTTC | CASSFYRAYGYTF
. | TRBJ1-4 | TRBV11-2 | . | TGTGCCAGCAGCTTTCGGAGTCTTTCGAATGAAAAACTGTTTTTT | CASSFRSLSNEKLFF
. | TRBJ2-7 | TRBV4-1 | . | TGCGCCAGCAGCCAAGAAGCCGCACCCTCCTACGAGCAGTACTTC | CASSQEAAPSYEQYF
TRBD2 | TRBJ2-1 | TRBV6-4 | . | TGTGCCAGCAGCGGACTAGCGGGAGTCGGTGAGCAGTTCTTC | CASSGLAGVGEQFF
TRBD2 | TRBJ2-7 | TRBV6-1 | . | TGTGCCAGCAGTCGTGGGACTAGCTACGAGCAGTACTTC | CASSRGTSYEQYF
TRBD2 | TRBJ2-5 | TRBV19 | . | TGTGCCAGTAGTGACCTAGCGGGACCGAGCCAAGAGACCCAGTACTTC | CASSDLAGPSQETQYF
. | TRBJ1-4 | TRBV5-1 | . | TGCGCCAGCAGCCGGGGGAGGGGCAATGAAAAACTGTTTTTT | CASSRGRGNEKLFF
TRBD1 | TRBJ1-3 | TRBV5-4 | . | TGTGCCAGCAGCTTGGGGACAGGGCCTGGAAACACCATATATTTT | CASSLGTGPGNTIYF
. | TRBJ2-1 | TRBV5-1 | . | TGCGCCAGCAGCGCGACAGGTCCAAACTACAATGAGCAGTTCTTC | CASSATGPNYNEQFF
. | TRBJ1-5 | TRBV7-8 | once | TGTGCCAGCAGCCCCAAGGGGTCCCAGCATTTT | CASSPKGSQHF
. | TRBJ1-2 | TRBV29-1 | . | TGCAGCGTTGAAGATAAAGGCAGGGACTATGGCTACACCTTC | CSVEDKGRDYGYTF
TRBD2 | TRBJ2-7 | TRBV14 | . | TGTGCCAGCAGCCAAGATCTGCGGGGGTGGTACGAGCAGTACTTC | CASSQDLRGWYEQYF
TRBD1 | TRBJ2-1 | TRBV5-1 | . | TGCGCCAGCAGCTCTCTCCAGGGGGTAAACAATGAGCAGTTCTTC | CASSSLQGVNNEQFF
. | TRBJ2-2 | TRBV29-1 | . | TGCAGCGCCCCGGGGAGTGGGACCGGGGAGCTGTTTTTT | CSAPGSGTGELFF
. | TRBJ2-3 | TRBV27 | . | TGTGCCAGCAGTTTGGTGGGGCTAGTAGATACGCAGTATTTT | CASSLVGLVDTQYF
TRBD2 | TRBJ2-2 | TRBV5-1 | once | TGCGCCAGCAGCTTGGTACTAGCGGGGGGTTCCGGGGAGCTGTTTTTT | CASSLVLAGGSGELFF
. | TRBJ2-5 | TRBV15 | once | TGTGCCACCAGCAGAGATCAGGGGGGATTGAGAGAGACCCAGTACTTC | CATSRDQGGLRETQYF
TRBD2 | TRBJ2-3 | TRBV10-3 | few | TGTGCCATCAGTGAGGCAGCGGGGGGGAAAAGTGATACGCAGTATTTT | CAISEAAGGKSDTQYF